The next 18 T cell receptor beta chains were all read from a single sample in a study of CD8 T cells in ankylosing spondylitis. One entry per CDR3 protein, called by TCRdb with MiXCR from the 5' RACE reads. The sample shows over 450,000 distinct CDR3 sequences, more than 9.5% of them seen only once. Their antigens are not known. Findings and caveats of the study: Characteristic, it appeared, of ankylosing spondylitis blood was a TCR beta motif of eight highly homologous variants.

Source material: blood, either unsorted or a sorted T cell fraction (not recorded which). These receptors were obtained from a male donor with ankylosing spondylitis.

This clonotype was observed a few times. This chain connects TRBV9 to TRBJ2-7; 8 bases are a match to TRBD2. Germline CDR1 is SGDLS and CDR2 is YYNGEE. This CDR3 contains 15 residues. V lost 4 bases, J lost 1 base, and 7 bases stayed unmatched. In DNA form, the CDR3 reads TGTGCCAGCAGCCTCAAATCGGGAGGGTCCTACGAGCAGTACGTC. Its protein product is CASSLKSGGSYEQYV.

This clonotype has a count of ten or more. The chain carries TRBV7-2 and TRBJ2-1; tentative D call: TRBD2 (6 bases). Germline V gene sequence: CDR1 SGHTA, CDR2 FQGNSA. Trimming pared 3 bases from V and 10 bases from J, leaving 13 bases between. The CDR3 covers 13 residues. The CDR3 reads CASSFLGGGEQFF. In DNA form, the CDR3 reads TGTGCCAGCAGCTTCTTGGGGGGTGGGGAGCAGTTCTTC.

This sequence joins TRBV29-1 and TRBJ1-2, with 10 bases aligning to TRBD1. There are 15 residues in the CDR3. V shed 4 bases, J shed 4 bases, and the junction held 9 bases outside the gene matches. Germline CDR1 reads SQVTM; CDR2 reads ANQGSEA. The CDR3 DNA sequence: TGCAGCGTTGGGGGCGACAGGGGGCAATCCTATGGCTACACCTTC. It translates to CSVGGDRGQSYGYTF.

This clonotype was counted between two and nine times. This chain uses TRBV20-1 with TRBJ1-1; D gene ambiguous. The germline V gene has CDR1 DFQATT and CDR2 SNEGSKA (reference sequence). Trimming stripped 0 bases from V and 8 bases from J, with 13 bases between. The CDR3 extends over 13 amino acids. DNA of the CDR3: TGCAGTGCTAGAGATAGATTGGCAGGAGAAGCTTTCTTT. Amino acid sequence: CSARDRLAGEAFF.

Ten or more counts support this clonotype. V gene TRBV28 combines with J gene TRBJ1-2; D not certain. Germline CDR1 reads MDHEN; CDR2 reads SYDVKM. The V and J ends lost 5 bases and 4 bases respectively, with 5 bases between them. This CDR3 comprises 11 residues. CDR3 amino acids: CASSRLYGYTF. CDR3 sequence (DNA): TGTGCCAGCAGTAGGCTCTATGGCTACACCTTC.

V and J are TRBV3-1 and TRBJ2-6; D possibly corresponds to TRBD2 (6 bases). The germline V and J ends were trimmed by 5 bases and 0 bases, with 17 bases remaining between them. The V gene's germline CDR1 is LGHDT and CDR2 YNNKEL (reference sequence). CDR3 length: 18 amino acids. This chain's CDR3 is CASSKWSGLRSGANVLTF. The CDR3 region has the DNA TGTGCCAGCAGCAAATGGTCAGGACTACGCTCTGGGGCCAACGTCCTGACTTTC.

This clonotype appeared many times. CDR3 sequence reads: CSARPISLGDTQYF. The CDR3 bases are TGCAGTGCTAGACCCATCAGTCTAGGAGATACGCAGTATTTT. This chain joins TRBV20-1 and TRBJ2-3; D is unclear. With 2 bases removed from V and 5 bases from J, the gap between germline ends came to 14 bases. Germline CDR1 and CDR2: DFQATT and SNEGSKA (reference sequence). This CDR3 is built from 14 residues.

The chain has TRBV5-1 and TRBJ1-3; D is uncertain. The CDR3 totals 18 residues. The V end was cut by 0 bases, the J end by 0 bases, with 16 bases between. Germline V lookup: CDR1 SGHRS, CDR2 YFSETQ. Here the CDR3 DNA reads TGCGCCAGCAGCTTGGAGGTTCTTACGGGCAACTCTGGAAACACCATATATTTT. Protein: CASSLEVLTGNSGNTIYF.

The chain couples TRBV6-1 to TRBJ2-7, with 7 bases matching TRBD2. V shed 6 bases, J shed 5 bases, and the junction held 7 bases outside the gene matches. Looked up from germline, CDR1 is MNHNS and CDR2 is SASEGT. The CDR3 totals 13 residues. The CDR3 sequence: CASRSGVDDEQYV. The DNA of the CDR3 is TGTGCCAGCAGGAGCGGGGTTGACGACGAGCAGTACGTC.

V gene TRBV9 combines with J gene TRBJ2-7; the D gene is possibly TRBD1 (6 bases). The CDR3 spans 14 residues. Germline V lookup: CDR1 SGDLS, CDR2 YYNGEE. V lost 3 bases, J lost 7 bases, and 17 bases lay in between. CDR3 loop: CASSAETGAGEQYF. CDR3 coding DNA: TGTGCCAGCAGCGCCGAGACAGGTGCTGGTGAGCAGTACTTC.

This clonotype has a count of ten or more. V is TRBV4-2 and J is TRBJ2-2; 11 bases are shared with TRBD1. Looked up from germline, CDR1 is LGHNA and CDR2 is YNFKEQ. CDR3 length equals 17 residues. The junction had 4 bases not matched to a gene; V was cut back by 2 bases and J by 2 bases. The CDR3 DNA is TGTGCCAGCAGCCAATTCGGACAGGGGGCAAACACCGGGGAGCTGTTTTTT. This translates into CASSQFGQGANTGELFF.

This clonotype was observed many times. This sequence joins TRBV12-3 or TRBV12-4 and TRBJ1-5; no firm D call. Trimming stripped 0 bases from V and 9 bases from J, with 9 bases between. The CDR3 has 13 residues. The CDR3 is CASSLARTAPQHF. Here the CDR3 DNA reads TGTGCCAGCAGTTTAGCCAGGACCGCGCCCCAGCATTTT.

The chain employs TRBV20-1 and TRBJ2-7; 7 nucleotides align to TRBD2. J lost 6 bases, V lost 5 bases, and 16 bases had no gene match. The germline V gene encodes CDR1 DFQATT and CDR2 SNEGSKA (reference sequence). The CDR3 sequence is 15 residues long. CDR3 in DNA: TGCAGTGCTCTCAAGTCCCCGATCACTAGCGTCGAGCAGTACTTC. Its translation is CSALKSPITSVEQYF.

This clonotype occurred many times. The chain combines TRBV24-1 with TRBJ2-1; 10 nucleotides align to TRBD2. This CDR3 is 19 amino acids long. The ends lost 2 bases at V and 0 bases at J; junction bases unmatched: 9. The germline V gene encodes CDR1 KGHDR and CDR2 SFDVKD. CDR3 nucleotide sequence: TGTGCCACCAGTGATTCTAGCGGGAGCCGTACGAGCTCCTACAATGAGCAGTTCTTC. Translation gives CATSDSSGSRTSSYNEQFF.

This clonotype was seen a few times. The chain joins TRBV4-1 to TRBJ2-1; 15 nucleotides align to TRBD2. The CDR3 length is 18 residues. Losses at the gene ends were 4 bases for V and 2 bases for J; bases not matched to a gene: 6. The germline gives CDR1 MGHRA, CDR2 YSYEKL. CDR3 DNA sequence: TGCGCCAGCAGCCCCTCGGGACTAGCGGGAGGAGCCTACAATGAGCAGTTCTTC. Its translation is CASSPSGLAGGAYNEQFF.

This clonotype was observed many times. The J gene is TRBJ2-7, the V gene TRBV7-9; possible D gene TRBD1, 5 bases. CDR3 length: 15 residues. Trimming took 1 base from V and 4 from J, leaving 14 bases between them. Germline lookup yields CDR1 SEHNR and CDR2 FQNEAQ (reference sequence). CDR3 loop: CASSLGPQGMYEQYF. DNA of the CDR3: TGTGCCAGCAGCTTAGGTCCGCAGGGTATGTACGAGCAGTACTTC.

This clonotype appeared many times. The V and J genes are TRBV5-1 and TRBJ1-2; D is uncertain. In germline, CDR1 is SGHRS, CDR2 YFSETQ. V was pared by 4 bases and J by 1 base, with 8 bases between. This CDR3 is built from 13 residues. The CDR3, as DNA: TGCGCCAGCAGCACCGACGGTAACTATGGCTACACCTTC. This codes for CASSTDGNYGYTF.

The gene calls are TRBV12-3 or TRBV12-4 and TRBJ1-2, with D perhaps TRBD1 (6 bases). This CDR3 spans 15 amino acids. With 1 base removed from V and 6 bases from J, the gap between germline ends came to 15 bases. The CDR3 protein is CASSLGLQGGNGYTF. CDR3 bases: TGTGCCAGCAGTTTAGGTTTACAGGGAGGCAATGGCTACACCTTC.